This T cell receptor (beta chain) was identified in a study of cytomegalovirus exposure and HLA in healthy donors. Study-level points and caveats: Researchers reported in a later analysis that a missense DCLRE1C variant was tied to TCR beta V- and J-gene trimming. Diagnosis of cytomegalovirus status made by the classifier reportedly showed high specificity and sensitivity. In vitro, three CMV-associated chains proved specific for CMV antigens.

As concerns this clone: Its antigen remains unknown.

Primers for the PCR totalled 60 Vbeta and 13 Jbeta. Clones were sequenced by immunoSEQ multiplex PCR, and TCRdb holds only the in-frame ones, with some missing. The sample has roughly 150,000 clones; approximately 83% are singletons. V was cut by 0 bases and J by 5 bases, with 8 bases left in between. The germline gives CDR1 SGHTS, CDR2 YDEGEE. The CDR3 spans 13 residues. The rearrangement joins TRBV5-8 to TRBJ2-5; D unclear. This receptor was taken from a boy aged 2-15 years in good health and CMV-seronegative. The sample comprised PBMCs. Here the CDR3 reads CASSLGQRETQYF. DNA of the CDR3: TGTGCCAGCAGCTTGGGTCAGAGGGAGACCCAGTACTTC.